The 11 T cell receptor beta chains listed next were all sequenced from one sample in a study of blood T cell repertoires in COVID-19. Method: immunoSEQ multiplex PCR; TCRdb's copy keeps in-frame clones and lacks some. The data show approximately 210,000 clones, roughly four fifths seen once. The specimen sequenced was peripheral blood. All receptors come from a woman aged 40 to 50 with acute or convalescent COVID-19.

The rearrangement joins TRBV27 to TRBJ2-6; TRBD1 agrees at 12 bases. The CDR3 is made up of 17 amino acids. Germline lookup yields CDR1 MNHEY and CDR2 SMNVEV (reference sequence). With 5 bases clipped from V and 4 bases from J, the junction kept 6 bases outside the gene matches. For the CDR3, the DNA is TGTGCCAGCAGTCCGGGACAGGGGGCGCCGGGGGCCAACGTCCTGACTTTC. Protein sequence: CASSPGQGAPGANVLTF.

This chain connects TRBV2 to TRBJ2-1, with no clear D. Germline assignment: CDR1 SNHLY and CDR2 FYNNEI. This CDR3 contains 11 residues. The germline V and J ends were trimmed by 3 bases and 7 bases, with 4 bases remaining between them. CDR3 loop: CASSELNEQFF. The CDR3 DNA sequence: TGTGCCAGCAGTGAGTTAAATGAGCAGTTCTTC.

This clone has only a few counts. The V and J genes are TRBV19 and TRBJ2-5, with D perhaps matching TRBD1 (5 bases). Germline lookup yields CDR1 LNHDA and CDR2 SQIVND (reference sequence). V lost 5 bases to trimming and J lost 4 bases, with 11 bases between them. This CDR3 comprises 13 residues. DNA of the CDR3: TGTGCCAGTAGTCCAGGGTTTGGAGAGACCCAGTACTTC. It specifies CASSPGFGETQYF.

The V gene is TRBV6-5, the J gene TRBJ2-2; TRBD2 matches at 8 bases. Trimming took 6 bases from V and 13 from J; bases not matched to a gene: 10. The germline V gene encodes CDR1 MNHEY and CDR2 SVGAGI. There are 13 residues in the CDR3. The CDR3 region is CASRHLAGGGLFF. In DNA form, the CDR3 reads TGTGCCAGCAGACACCTCGCGGGGGGAGGGCTGTTTTTT.

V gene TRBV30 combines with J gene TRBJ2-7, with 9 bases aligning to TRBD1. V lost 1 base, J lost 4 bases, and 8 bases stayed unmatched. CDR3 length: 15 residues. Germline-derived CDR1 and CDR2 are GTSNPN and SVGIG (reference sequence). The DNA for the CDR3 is TGTGCCTGGAGTGCCCCCGGGACAGGGAGGTACGAGCAGTACTTC. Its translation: CAWSAPGTGRYEQYF.

CDR3: CASSTGTSGSTDTQYF. CDR3 DNA: TGTGCCAGCAGCACCGGGACTAGCGGAAGCACAGATACGCAGTATTTT. The chain joins TRBV11-2 to TRBJ2-3; 11 bases match TRBD2. Germline V lookup: CDR1 SGHAT, CDR2 FQNNGV. V lost 5 bases, J lost 0 bases, and 4 bases stayed unmatched. The CDR3 has 16 residues.

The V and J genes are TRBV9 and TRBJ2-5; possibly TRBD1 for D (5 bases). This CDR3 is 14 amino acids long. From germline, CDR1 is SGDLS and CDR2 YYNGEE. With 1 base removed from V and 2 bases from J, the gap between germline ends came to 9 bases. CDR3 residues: CASSVSDSQETQYF. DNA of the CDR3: TGTGCCAGCAGCGTATCCGACAGTCAAGAGACCCAGTACTTC.

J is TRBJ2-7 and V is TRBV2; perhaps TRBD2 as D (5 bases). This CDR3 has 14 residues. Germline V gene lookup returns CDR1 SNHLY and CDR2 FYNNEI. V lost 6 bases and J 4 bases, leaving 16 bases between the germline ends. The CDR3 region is CASSSTNFLYEQYF. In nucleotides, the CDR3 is TGTGCCAGCAGCTCGACTAACTTCCTTTACGAGCAGTACTTC. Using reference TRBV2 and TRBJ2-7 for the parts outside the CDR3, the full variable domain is EPEVTQTPSHQVTQMGQEVILRCVPISNHLYFYWYRQILGQKVEFLVSFYNNEISEKSEIFDDQFSVERPDGSNFTLKIRSTKLEDSAMYFCASSSTNFLYEQYFGPGTRLTVT.

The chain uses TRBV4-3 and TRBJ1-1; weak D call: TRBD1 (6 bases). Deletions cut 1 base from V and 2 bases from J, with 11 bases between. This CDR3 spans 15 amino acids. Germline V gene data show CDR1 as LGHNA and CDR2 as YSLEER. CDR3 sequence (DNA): TGCGCCAGCAGCCAAGGAGACAGGTTAAACACTGAAGCTTTCTTT. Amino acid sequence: CASSQGDRLNTEAFF.

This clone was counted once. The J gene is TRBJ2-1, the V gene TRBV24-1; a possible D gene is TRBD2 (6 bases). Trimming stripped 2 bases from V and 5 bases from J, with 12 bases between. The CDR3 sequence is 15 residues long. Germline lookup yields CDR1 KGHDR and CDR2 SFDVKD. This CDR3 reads CATSDSGTGHNEQFF. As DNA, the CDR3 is TGTGCCACCAGTGATTCGGGGACTGGCCACAATGAGCAGTTCTTC.

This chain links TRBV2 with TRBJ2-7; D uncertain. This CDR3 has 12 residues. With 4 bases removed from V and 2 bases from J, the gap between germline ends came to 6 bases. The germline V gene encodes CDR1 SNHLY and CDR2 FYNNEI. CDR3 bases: TGTGCCAGCAGTGTTCTAACCTACGAGCAGTACTTC. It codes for CASSVLTYEQYF. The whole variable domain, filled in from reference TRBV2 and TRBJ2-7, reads EPEVTQTPSHQVTQMGQEVILRCVPISNHLYFYWYRQILGQKVEFLVSFYNNEISEKSEIFDDQFSVERPDGSNFTLKIRSTKLEDSAMYFCASSVLTYEQYFGPGTRLTVT.